This is a list of T cell receptor beta chains from one sample in a study of identical twins. Using its own MiXCR run on the 5' RACE reads, TCRdb lists one record per CDR3 protein. The sample has 450,000 or so distinct CDR3 sequences, 13% to 15% seen once. The data were also submitted as part of a second study, on yellow fever vaccine responses in identical twins.

The sequenced material came from CD4+ T cells sorted from blood. The receptor source for this set is a woman under 30 in good health. The CDR3 runs from the conserved cysteine through the conserved F or W. Fields, in order: V gene, J gene, CDR3 protein.

TRBV5-1	TRBJ1-4	CASSLGQGTGSNEKLFF
TRBV12-3/TRBV12-4	TRBJ2-1	CASSFSSSGRKDEQFF
TRBV10-2	TRBJ2-1	CASSERGDNEQFF
TRBV11-3	TRBJ1-1	CASSSDREDAFF
TRBV14	TRBJ2-7	CASSKNRNTYEQYF
TRBV21-1	TRBJ1-5	CASSKGEGYQPQHF
TRBV10-2	TRBJ2-7	CASSASIGAYEQYF
TRBV27	TRBJ2-3	CASSHGLTDTQYF
TRBV27	TRBJ2-1	CASSDLSGGRYNEQFF
TRBV7-2	TRBJ2-7	CASSLKGQGAYEQYF
TRBV2	TRBJ2-7	CASSVQGDYEQYF
TRBV6-5	TRBJ2-3	CASSYALTGLADTQYF
TRBV4-2	TRBJ2-5	CASSQGLASVTETQYF
TRBV5-1	TRBJ2-1	CASSRTGDRSYNEQFF
TRBV12-3/TRBV12-4	TRBJ2-1	CASSPATSGGTNEQFF
TRBV27	TRBJ1-3	CASRSGGPSGNTIYF
TRBV20-1	TRBJ2-5	CSAEDRGLGETQYF
TRBV7-2	TRBJ2-7	CASSAPGQHSYEQYF
TRBV28	TRBJ2-7	CASIDRDRGAYEQYF
TRBV7-2	TRBJ2-3	CASSLSQITDTQYF
TRBV4-2	TRBJ2-5	CASSQGTSGRRETQYF
TRBV7-9	TRBJ1-6	CASSSPDRGKNSPLHF
TRBV2	TRBJ2-5	CASRVDRGYETQYF
TRBV6-5	TRBJ1-4	CASMGEKLFF
TRBV7-7	TRBJ2-2	CASSLAFAGVTGELFF
TRBV5-1	TRBJ2-1	CASRQSPGSSYNEQFF
TRBV10-1	TRBJ2-7	CASSESGKTYEQYF
TRBV4-2	TRBJ2-1	CASSQDLYDKAGGLNEQFF
TRBV4-3	TRBJ2-1	CASSQDRTSPHEQFF
TRBV12-3/TRBV12-4	TRBJ1-1	CASSERVNTEAFF
TRBV4-1	TRBJ2-1	CASSHPGLEKNEQFF
TRBV11-2	TRBJ2-4	CASSLQLLAGAGAKNIQYF
TRBV6-1	TRBJ2-2	CASSKIGGTGELFF
TRBV28	TRBJ1-2	CASSPPGQDYGYTF
TRBV12-3/TRBV12-4	TRBJ1-2	CASTSTRDIYYGYTF
TRBV5-1	TRBJ1-2	CASSHRQGSYGYTF
TRBV27	TRBJ2-2	CASSPISVYGGELFF
TRBV20-1	TRBJ1-2	CSALSQGSYGYTF
TRBV29-1	TRBJ2-1	CSVEGNNEQFF
TRBV12-3/TRBV12-4	TRBJ2-2	CATPQSPNTGELFF
TRBV25-1	TRBJ2-1	CASSPLGEFYNEQFF
TRBV7-8	TRBJ2-7	CASSFAGKGEQYF
TRBV3-1	TRBJ1-1	CASSQGGGGKVDTEAFF
TRBV5-1	TRBJ2-7	CASSFGGVKTYEQYF
TRBV12-3/TRBV12-4	TRBJ1-2	CASSLQGRSGYTF